These 19 T cell receptor beta chains share one sample of origin, sequenced in a study of memory CD4+ T cells and cytomegalovirus serostatus. Method: immunoSEQ multiplex PCR; TCRdb's copy keeps in-frame clones and lacks some. The table includes 35,000 to 55,000 clones, more than 65% detected once. Single viable CD3+CD4+CD8-CD45RO+ cells were sorted as the memory CD4+ T cells. The sample taken for sequencing was memory CD4+ T cells from blood. These receptors were collected from an adult in good health and CMV-seronegative.

The J gene is TRBJ1-2, the V gene TRBV14; D remains unclear. In germline, CDR1 is SGHDN, CDR2 FVKESK. The V gene lost 2 bases and the J gene lost 4 bases, with 5 bases spanning the gap. The CDR3 runs 12 residues. CDR3 sequence: CASSQSAYGYTF. In DNA, the CDR3 is TGTGCCAGCAGCCAAAGCGCCTATGGCTACACCTTC.

The gene calls are TRBV9 and TRBJ2-5; 9 bases fit TRBD1. V dropped 4 bases and J dropped 1; count of bases not matched to a gene: 5. The CDR3 totals 15 residues. Germline V gene sequence: CDR1 SGDLS, CDR2 YYNGEE. As DNA, the CDR3 is TGTGCCAGCAGCCCCAGGGACAGGGTCCAAGAGACCCAGTACTTC. The encoded protein is CASSPRDRVQETQYF.

The chain has TRBV5-1 and TRBJ1-6, with 11 bases lining up with TRBD1. Germline CDR1 is SGHRS and CDR2 is YFSETQ. V lost 3 bases to trimming and J lost 9 bases; unmatched junction nucleotides: 5. The CDR3 runs 15 residues. CDR3 in amino acids: CASSSGQGGSSPLHF. For the CDR3, the DNA is TGCGCCAGCAGCTCGGGACAGGGGGGAAGTTCACCCCTCCACTTT.

This sequence joins TRBV28 and TRBJ2-5; D is uncertain. CDR1 and CDR2 (germline): MDHEN, SYDVKM. Trimming cost V 6 bases and J 6 bases, with 11 bases left between them. This CDR3 comprises 12 residues. CDR3 residues: CASSPLEKTQYF. CDR3 DNA sequence: TGTGCCAGCAGCCCTCTAGAGAAGACCCAGTACTTC.

This clone has more than one count but fewer than ten. The genes are TRBV9 and TRBJ1-3; no definite D call. The CDR3 sequence is 18 residues long. Trimming cost V 3 bases and J 0 bases, with 19 bases left between them. Germline-derived CDR1 and CDR2 are SGDLS and YYNGEE. In DNA form, the CDR3 reads TGTGCCAGCAGCGCCCTACTGGGTAACCTCGGCTCTGGAAACACCATATATTTT. Its translation: CASSALLGNLGSGNTIYF.

This clone has a single count. The J gene is TRBJ1-5, the V gene TRBV19, with a possible D match to TRBD1 (5 bases). CDR1 is LNHDA, CDR2 SQIVND, per germline (reference sequence). Trimming took 2 bases from V and 7 from J, leaving 12 bases between them. The CDR3 length is 14 residues. CDR3 protein: CASSIQDSGQPQHF. As DNA, the CDR3 is TGTGCCAGTAGTATACAGGACTCAGGGCAGCCCCAGCATTTT. The entire variable domain, with the rest obtained from reference TRBV19 and TRBJ1-5, is as follows: DGGITQSPKYLFRKEGQNVTLSCEQNLNHDAMYWYRQDPGQGLRLIYYSQIVNDFQKGDIAEGYSVSREKKESFPLTVTSAQKNPTAFYLCASSIQDSGQPQHFGDGTRLSIL.

This chain joins TRBV27 and TRBJ2-7; the match to TRBD2 covers 8 bases. Germline V gene data show CDR1 as MNHEY and CDR2 as SMNVEV (reference sequence). The trim removed 5 bases at V and 2 bases at J, leaving 8 bases unmatched. The CDR3 runs to 15 residues. CDR3 in DNA: TGTGCCAGCAGTCCCCTAACTAGCGGAACCTACGAGCAGTACTTC. Residues: CASSPLTSGTYEQYF.

The V and J genes are TRBV5-5 and TRBJ1-4; the D is unclear. Germline values: CDR1 SGHKS, CDR2 YYEKEE (reference sequence). The CDR3 sequence is 13 residues long. V lost 1 base to trimming and J lost 12 bases, with 13 bases between them. The CDR3 loop is CASSLTGKAELFF. Here the CDR3 DNA reads TGTGCCAGCAGCTTGACGGGGAAGGCTGAACTGTTTTTT.

The table lists this clone with a few counts. The chain combines TRBV5-1 with TRBJ1-1; unclear D gene. Germline CDR1 SGHRS, CDR2 YFSETQ. V lost 1 base to trimming and J lost 1 base, with 8 bases between them. This CDR3 comprises 14 residues. As DNA, the CDR3 is TGCGCCAGCAGCTTGCATCCAGCGAACACTGAAGCTTTCTTT. It encodes CASSLHPANTEAFF.

This sequence joins TRBV27 and TRBJ1-1; D remains ambiguous. V lost 3 bases, J lost 8 bases, and 13 bases lay in between. Germline V gives CDR1 MNHEY, CDR2 SMNVEV (reference sequence). The CDR3 loop spans 13 amino acids. CDR3 loop: CASSFSWWGEAFF. The CDR3 DNA follows: TGTGCCAGCAGTTTCTCCTGGTGGGGAGAAGCTTTCTTT.

The chain combines TRBV18 with TRBJ2-6, with D tentatively TRBD1 or TRBD2 (6 bases each). Germline V gives CDR1 KGHSH, CDR2 LQKENI. Trimming stripped 2 bases from V and 4 bases from J, with 21 bases between. CDR3 size: 19 residues. The DNA for the CDR3 is TGTGCCAGCTCACCAGTGGGATCCGGGGGCCTCTCCGGGGCCAACGTCCTGACTTTC. Amino acids: CASSPVGSGGLSGANVLTF.

The rearrangement joins TRBV9 to TRBJ2-7; no clear D. The V end was cut by 0 bases, the J end by 6 bases, with 7 bases between. CDR3 length: 12 amino acids. The V gene's germline CDR1 is SGDLS and CDR2 YYNGEE. The CDR3 DNA reads TGTGCCAGCAGCGTAGGTATTGGCGAGCAGTACTTC. This sequence encodes CASSVGIGEQYF. The full variable domain, in which reference TRBV9 and TRBJ2-7 provide the parts outside the CDR3, is DSGVTQTPKHLITATGQRVTLRCSPRSGDLSVYWYQQSLDQGLQFLIQYYNGEERAKGNILERFSAQQFPDLHSELNLSSLELGDSALYFCASSVGIGEQYFGPGTRLTVT.

The CDR3 region has the DNA TGTGCAAGTCGCCTGGCCCAACTACAGGGTTTTCATTCGGCGTACGAGCAGTACTTC. This sequence encodes CASRLAQLQGFHSAYEQYF. The chain links TRBV12-2 to TRBJ2-7; no DNA check was done on the table's D call, TRBD1. TRBV12-2 is tagged as a pseudogene. The CDR3 contains 19 residues.

The chain is built from TRBV5-6 and TRBJ1-4, with D unclear. This CDR3 comprises 15 residues. V shed 3 bases and J shed 3 bases, with 12 bases lying between them. Germline V gene sequence: CDR1 SGHDT, CDR2 YYEEEE. The CDR3 spells CASSSYGDANEKLFF. The CDR3 DNA follows: TGTGCCAGCAGCTCCTACGGGGATGCTAATGAAAAACTGTTTTTT. The whole variable domain, filled in from reference TRBV5-6 and TRBJ1-4, reads DAGVTQSPTHLIKTRGQQVTLRCSPKSGHDTVSWYQQALGQGPQFIFQYYEEEERQRGNFPDRFSGHQFPNYSSELNVNALLLGDSALYLCASSSYGDANEKLFFGSGTQLSVL.

This rearrangement joins TRBV14 to TRBJ2-6, with D perhaps TRBD2 (6 bases). Germline V gives CDR1 SGHDN, CDR2 FVKESK. Trimming cost V 2 bases and J 3 bases, with 17 bases left between them. This CDR3 region has 18 residues. The CDR3 DNA sequence: TGTGCCAGCAGCCAATCCTGGGGAGGTCGAAGTGGGGCCAACGTCCTGACTTTC. Protein: CASSQSWGGRSGANVLTF. Supplemented by reference TRBV14 and TRBJ2-6, the full variable domain reads EAGVTQFPSHSVIEKGQTVTLRCDPISGHDNLYWYRRVMGKEIKFLLHFVKESKQDESGMPNNRFLAERTGGTYSTLKVQPAELEDSGVYFCASSQSWGGRSGANVLTFGAGSRLTVL.

The rearrangement uses TRBV28 and TRBJ1-6; D is undetermined. Trimming removed 3 bases at V and 2 bases at J, with 11 bases between. The CDR3 is 16 residues long. Looked up from germline, CDR1 is MDHEN and CDR2 is SYDVKM. The CDR3 region is CASSLPGLTYNSPLHF. The CDR3 nucleotides read TGTGCCAGCAGTTTGCCCGGGCTTACCTATAATTCACCCCTCCACTTT.

This clone was recorded only once. The V gene is TRBV10-3, the J gene TRBJ1-1; D is ambiguous. CDR1 and CDR2 (germline): ENHRY, SYGVKD. This CDR3 comprises 13 residues. The V end lost 0 bases, the J end lost 8 bases, and 10 bases lay between the germline ends. The CDR3 region is CAISESFGREAFF. The DNA of the CDR3 is TGTGCCATCAGTGAGTCCTTCGGCAGGGAAGCTTTCTTT.

The V and J genes are TRBV2 and TRBJ1-5; D may be TRBD1 (6 bases). The germline gives CDR1 SNHLY, CDR2 FYNNEI. Trimming pared 6 bases from V and 0 bases from J, leaving 12 bases between. The CDR3 is 15 residues long. Here the CDR3 DNA reads TGTGCCAGCAGCGAACAGGGACTTAGCAATCAGCCCCAGCATTTT. This gives the protein CASSEQGLSNQPQHF.

The J gene is TRBJ2-5, the V gene TRBV28, with D possibly TRBD1 on 6 matching bases. With 3 bases removed from V and 3 bases from J, the gap between germline ends came to 17 bases. Germline V CDR1 and CDR2: MDHEN, SYDVKM. CDR3 length: 16 amino acids. The CDR3 is CASSFRLGRGKETQYF. The CDR3 nucleotides are TGTGCCAGCAGTTTTCGGTTGGGCAGGGGAAAAGAGACCCAGTACTTC.